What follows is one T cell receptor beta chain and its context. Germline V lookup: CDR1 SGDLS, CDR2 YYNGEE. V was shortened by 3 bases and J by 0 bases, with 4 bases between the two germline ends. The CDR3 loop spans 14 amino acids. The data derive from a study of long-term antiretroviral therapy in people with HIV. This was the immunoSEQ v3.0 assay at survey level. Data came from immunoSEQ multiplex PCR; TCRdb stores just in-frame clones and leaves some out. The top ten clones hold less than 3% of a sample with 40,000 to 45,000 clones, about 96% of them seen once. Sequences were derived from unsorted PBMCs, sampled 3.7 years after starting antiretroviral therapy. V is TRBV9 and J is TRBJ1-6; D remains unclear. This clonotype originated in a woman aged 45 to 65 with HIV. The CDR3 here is CASSEYSYNSPLHF. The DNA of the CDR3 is TGTGCCAGCAGCGAATACTCCTATAATTCACCCCTCCACTTT.